These 28 T cell receptor beta chains came from one sample sequenced in a study of blood T cell repertoires in COVID-19. Generated by immunoSEQ multiplex PCR, the TCRdb table keeps only in-frame clones and is missing some. This table has some 60,000 clones, around nine tenths appearing once. What was sequenced was peripheral blood. These receptor sequences come from a man aged 70 or older with acute or convalescent COVID-19.

CDR3 amino acids: CASSLTSQGTGELFF. The CDR3, as DNA: TGCGCCAGCAGCCTCACCTCCCAGGGCACCGGGGAGCTGTTTTTT. V usage is TRBV5-1 and J usage is TRBJ2-2; TRBD1 is a possible D gene (5 bases). This CDR3 contains 15 residues. From germline, CDR1 is SGHRS and CDR2 YFSETQ. Trimming took 4 bases from V and 4 from J, leaving 14 bases between them.

In DNA form, the CDR3 reads TGTGCCAGCAGCGCCGTCTCAGCGGGGGGGAGAGATACGCAGTATTTT. Translated: CASSAVSAGGRDTQYF. This rearrangement joins TRBV9 to TRBJ2-3, with TRBD2 matching 10 bases. Germline CDR1 SGDLS, CDR2 YYNGEE. The CDR3 loop spans 16 amino acids. The V gene end was trimmed by 3 bases and the J gene end by 5 bases; junction bases not matched to a gene: 9.

This clone was seen a few times. V usage is TRBV30 and J usage is TRBJ1-6; D might be TRBD1 (5 bases). This CDR3 has 15 residues. Germline CDR1 GTSNPN, CDR2 SVGIG (reference sequence). V lost 1 base, J lost 1 base, and 8 bases lay in between. CDR3 in amino acids: CAWSDGGSYNSPLHF. CDR3 coding DNA: TGTGCCTGGAGTGACGGGGGGTCCTATAATTCACCCCTCCACTTT. The entire variable domain, with the rest obtained from reference TRBV30 and TRBJ1-6, is as follows: SQTIHQWPATLVQPVGSPLSLECTVEGTSNPNLYWYRQAAGRGLQLLFYSVGIGQISSEVPQNLSASRPQDRQFILSSKKLLLSDSGFYLCAWSDGGSYNSPLHFGNGTRLTVT.

This chain connects TRBV6-2 or TRBV6-3 to TRBJ1-1, with a tentative D call TRBD1 (6 bases). Germline CDR1 reads MNHEY; CDR2 reads SVGEGT. CDR3 length: 15 residues. V lost 2 bases and J 2 bases, leaving 12 bases between the germline ends. In nucleotides, the CDR3 is TGTGCCAGCAGTTACACCGGGGACACCAACACTGAAGCTTTCTTT. This sequence encodes CASSYTGDTNTEAFF.

The rearrangement links TRBV18 to TRBJ2-7; D call uncertain. Germline CDR1 reads KGHSH; CDR2 reads LQKENI. The V end was cut by 4 bases, the J end by 4 bases, with 17 bases between. This CDR3 comprises 15 residues. This CDR3 is CASSHPYIATYEQYF. The CDR3 region has the DNA TGTGCCAGCTCACACCCTTATATAGCAACTTACGAGCAGTACTTC.

This chain links TRBV4-2 with TRBJ2-5; 11 bases fit TRBD2. The V and J ends lost 1 base and 4 bases, in that order; junction bases with no gene match: 5. This CDR3 has 16 residues. CDR1 LGHNA and CDR2 YNFKEQ come from the germline V gene. The CDR3 bases are TGTGCCAGCAGCCAAGGTCTAGCGGGGGGAGTAGAGACCCAGTACTTC. As protein: CASSQGLAGGVETQYF.

This clone was seen only a few times. The chain has TRBV19 and TRBJ2-2; 10 bases are a match to TRBD2. V was pared by 2 bases and J by 6 bases, with 3 bases of the junction left unmatched. Germline CDR1 reads LNHDA; CDR2 reads SQIVND (reference sequence). The CDR3 covers 15 residues. CDR3 protein: CASSIRLAGSGELFF. CDR3 in DNA: TGTGCCAGTAGTATAAGACTAGCGGGCTCCGGGGAGCTGTTTTTT.

The chain combines TRBV28 with TRBJ1-5, with 8 nucleotides matching TRBD1. The germline CDR1 and CDR2 sequences are MDHEN and SYDVKM. This CDR3 is built from 15 residues. The junction had 5 bases not matched to a gene; V was cut back by 6 bases and J by 1 base. As DNA, the CDR3 is TGTGCCAGCAGCTTAGACAGGGGAAGCAATCAGCCCCAGCATTTT. Amino acids: CASSLDRGSNQPQHF.

The chain joins TRBV5-1 to TRBJ2-1, with 8 bases fitting TRBD2. V was clipped by 5 bases and J by 9 bases; unmatched bases: 13. The CDR3 is 15 amino acids. Germline loops: CDR1 SGHRS, CDR2 YFSETQ. CDR3 protein: CASRKRTGGAGEQFF. The DNA of the CDR3 is TGCGCCAGCAGGAAGCGGACCGGGGGGGCAGGTGAGCAGTTCTTC.

The CDR3 coding sequence is TGTGCCAGCAGCTTGGGGGGTAGCGGGAGAACAGATACGCAGTATTTT. Translation: CASSLGGSGRTDTQYF. The rearrangement uses TRBV5-4 and TRBJ2-3; the match to TRBD2 covers 9 bases. The length of the CDR3 is 16 residues. Germline trimming cut 0 bases from V and 3 bases from J; bases unmatched to any gene: 5. Germline V gives CDR1 SGHNT, CDR2 YYREEE (reference sequence).

V usage is TRBV27 and J usage is TRBJ2-4; TRBD1 matches at 7 bases. The CDR3 has 16 amino acids. Germline V lookup: CDR1 MNHEY, CDR2 SMNVEV (reference sequence). V gave up 5 bases and J gave up 0 bases; unmatched junction bases: 7. CDR3 sequence reads: CASSAQNRGAKNIQYF. In nucleotides, the CDR3 is TGTGCCAGCAGTGCACAAAACAGGGGAGCCAAAAACATTCAGTACTTC.

The chain carries TRBV3-1 (or the pseudogene TRBV3-2) and TRBJ2-3; weak D call: TRBD2 (6 bases). V lost 2 bases to trimming and J lost 0 bases, with 12 bases between them. Germline CDR1 and CDR2: LGHDT and YNNKEL (reference sequence). The CDR3 has 16 amino acids. The CDR3 protein is CASSQPLASSTDTQYF. CDR3 DNA sequence: TGTGCCAGCAGCCAACCCCTAGCGTCTAGCACAGATACGCAGTATTTT.

This clone appeared once. This chain connects TRBV28 to TRBJ2-1; 7 bases are a match to TRBD2. There are 14 residues in the CDR3. The germline gives CDR1 MDHEN, CDR2 SYDVKM. V shed 2 bases, J shed 7 bases, and the junction held 5 bases outside the gene matches. CDR3 loop: CASSLGGSRNEQFF. The CDR3 region has the DNA TGTGCCAGCAGTTTAGGCGGGAGCCGGAATGAGCAGTTCTTC.

The chain employs TRBV11-2 and TRBJ2-5; TRBD2 matches at 10 bases. The CDR3 is 16 amino acids. V lost 1 base, J lost 4 bases, and 6 bases stayed unmatched. CDR1 is SGHAT and CDR2 is FQNNGV in the germline V gene. CDR3 sequence (DNA): TGTGCCAGCAGCTTAGGCGTAGCGGGAGGCCCAGAGACCCAGTACTTC. Amino acids: CASSLGVAGGPETQYF.

V gene TRBV6-5 combines with J gene TRBJ2-7, with D possibly being TRBD1 (5 bases). There are 12 residues in the CDR3. CDR1 is MNHEY, CDR2 SVGAGI, per germline. The ends were cut back, 4 bases at V and 6 bases at J, with 10 bases in the middle. The CDR3 coding sequence is TGTGCCAGCAGTTTGACAGTGGGCGAGCAGTACTTC. It codes for CASSLTVGEQYF.

The chain carries TRBV9 and TRBJ1-3; possible D gene TRBD1, 5 bases. Germline assignment: CDR1 SGDLS and CDR2 YYNGEE. This CDR3 contains 14 residues. Trimming took off 3 bases at V and 2 bases at J, with 9 bases between the two ends. The CDR3 region is CASSGRVPGNTIYF. The CDR3 coding sequence is TGTGCCAGCAGCGGCAGGGTGCCTGGAAACACCATATATTTT.

V is TRBV28 and J is TRBJ2-2; 7 bases agree with TRBD2. Per germline, CDR1 MDHEN and CDR2 SYDVKM. Losses at the gene ends were 5 bases for V and 8 bases for J; bases not matched to a gene: 17. The CDR3 is 17 amino acids. The CDR3 coding sequence is TGTGCCAGCAGTACGCCCGGTGGCGGGAGTGTCGTAGGGGAGCTGTTTTTT. As protein: CASSTPGGGSVVGELFF.

This chain connects TRBV28 to TRBJ1-5, with TRBD1 matching over 8 bases. J lost 6 bases, V lost 6 bases, and 4 bases had no gene match. The germline CDR1 and CDR2 sequences are MDHEN and SYDVKM. CDR3 size: 13 residues. The CDR3 DNA reads as TGTGCCAGCAGGACAGGGGACGGTCAGCCCCAGCATTTT. This codes for CASRTGDGQPQHF.

This clone was detected only a few times. This chain's CDR3 is CASSQALTATSGAFF. As DNA, the CDR3 is TGTGCCAGCAGCCAGGCCCTGACAGCAACTTCTGGAGCTTTCTTT. The gene calls are TRBV3-1 (or the pseudogene TRBV3-2) and TRBJ1-1; perhaps TRBD1 as D (5 bases). CDR1 and CDR2 from the germline V gene are LGHDT and YNNKEL (reference sequence). Trimming removed 3 bases from V and 10 bases from J, with 21 bases in between. This CDR3 comprises 15 residues.

The V call is TRBV29-1, the J call TRBJ1-1, with D tentatively TRBD1 (5 bases). Germline CDR1 is SQVTM and CDR2 is ANQGSEA. The CDR3 has 12 amino acids. The ends were cut back, 4 bases at V and 10 bases at J, with 16 bases in the middle. This CDR3 is CSVGGLNRAAFF. Written as DNA, the CDR3 is TGCAGCGTTGGGGGACTGAACCGGGCAGCTTTCTTT.

The chain is built from TRBV2 and TRBJ2-7; possible D gene TRBD2, 5 bases. V lost 11 bases, J lost 1 base, and 9 bases lay in between. The CDR3 is made up of 11 amino acids. Per germline, CDR1 SNHLY and CDR2 FYNNEI. The CDR3 reads CAGRVSYEQYF. The CDR3 region has the DNA TGTGCCGGGCGGGTTTCCTACGAGCAGTACTTC.

V and J are TRBV5-1 and TRBJ2-1, with 9 bases identical to TRBD2. The V gene end was trimmed by 0 bases and the J gene end by 7 bases; junction bases not matched to a gene: 8. The CDR3 sequence is 16 residues long. In germline, CDR1 is SGHRS, CDR2 YFSETQ. CDR3 in DNA: TGCGCCAGCAGCTTGGCCGGGCTAGCGGGGCCAAATGAGCAGTTCTTC. Protein sequence: CASSLAGLAGPNEQFF.

The chain recombines TRBV18 with TRBJ1-1; D unclear. The CDR3 spans 12 residues. Germline V gene data show CDR1 as KGHSH and CDR2 as LQKENI. Trimming removed 1 base from V and 8 bases from J, with 8 bases in between. CDR3 nucleotides: TGTGCCAGCTCACCACTCGGGAAGGAAGCTTTCTTT. Protein sequence: CASSPLGKEAFF.

The V and J genes are TRBV5-1 and TRBJ2-7, with a tentative D call TRBD1 (6 bases). The CDR3 length is 15 residues. Germline loops: CDR1 SGHRS, CDR2 YFSETQ. Trimming shortened V by 0 bases and J by 4 bases, and 14 bases separated the two germline ends. In nucleotides, the CDR3 is TGCGCCAGCAGCTTGGGGTCCCGGGACATATACGAGCAGTACTTC. Its translation: CASSLGSRDIYEQYF.

The chain recombines TRBV29-1 with TRBJ1-6; tentative D call: TRBD1 (5 bases). V lost 6 bases and J lost 9, with 15 bases in between. CDR1 SQVTM and CDR2 ANQGSEA come from the germline V gene. The CDR3 sequence is 13 residues long. CDR3 sequence: CSVQYDSGSPLHF. The CDR3 region has the DNA TGCAGCGTCCAATATGACAGTGGTTCACCCCTCCACTTT.

V usage is TRBV18 and J usage is TRBJ1-1; 11 bases are shared with TRBD1. In germline, CDR1 is KGHSH, CDR2 LQKENI. Trimming removed 6 bases from V and 1 base from J; junction bases left unmatched: 10. This CDR3 is built from 17 residues. The DNA for the CDR3 is TGTGCCAGCTCCCCCGGACAGGGGGCTCCGGGGAACACTGAAGCTTTCTTT. Translating it yields CASSPGQGAPGNTEAFF.

The chain is built from TRBV29-1 and TRBJ2-7, with D unresolved. V was trimmed by 3 bases and J by 2 bases, leaving 14 bases between them. The CDR3 is 14 amino acids. CDR1 is SQVTM and CDR2 is ANQGSEA in the germline V gene. The CDR3 region is CSVDGGVETYEQYF. CDR3 sequence (DNA): TGCAGCGTTGATGGTGGTGTGGAGACCTACGAGCAGTACTTC.

V and J are TRBV5-1 and TRBJ2-5; 9 bases line up with TRBD1. From germline, CDR1 is SGHRS and CDR2 YFSETQ. V shed 4 bases, J shed 4 bases, and the junction held 5 bases outside the gene matches. The CDR3 extends over 14 amino acids. The CDR3 region has the DNA TGCGCCAGCAGCGTGGGACAGGGCGGAGAGACCCAGTACTTC. Translated: CASSVGQGGETQYF.